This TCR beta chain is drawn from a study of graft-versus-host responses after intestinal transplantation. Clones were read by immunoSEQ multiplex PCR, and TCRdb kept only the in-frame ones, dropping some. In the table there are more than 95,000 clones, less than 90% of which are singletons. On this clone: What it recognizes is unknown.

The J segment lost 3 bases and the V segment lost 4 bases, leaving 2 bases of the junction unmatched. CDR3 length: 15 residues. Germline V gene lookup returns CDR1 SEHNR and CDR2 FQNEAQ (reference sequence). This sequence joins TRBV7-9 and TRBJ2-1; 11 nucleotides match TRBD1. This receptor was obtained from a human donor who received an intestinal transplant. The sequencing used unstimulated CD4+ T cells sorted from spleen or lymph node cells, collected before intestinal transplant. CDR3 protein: CASSSGTGGYNEQFF. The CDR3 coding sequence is TGTGCCAGCAGCTCCGGGACAGGGGGCTACAATGAGCAGTTCTTC.